This T cell receptor beta chain was recorded in a study of T cell repertoires in cytomegalovirus infection. Study background: Matching HLA type and CMV infection were both indicated by public TCR beta signatures.

CDR3 length: 13 residues. Trimming left V 3 bases short and J 8 bases short, with 13 bases between. Per the germline V gene, CDR1 is SEHNR and CDR2 is FQNEAQ (reference sequence). TCRdb analysed the reads with MiXCR anew, one entry per CDR3 protein. In the table there are roughly 640,000 distinct CDR3 sequences, more than 20% of which are singletons. As concerns this clonotype: The antigen is unknown.

Whole-study results and caveats: What dominated the ex vivo response were HLA-C-restricted CMV-specific TCR beta clonotypes.

This receptor was identified in a human donor in good health (CMV status not recorded). Some clones in this sample may be carry-over from other donors' samples. The chain carries TRBV7-9 and TRBJ1-1; D is unresolved. Sequenced input: CD8+ T cells from PBMCs. The DNA for the CDR3 is TGTGCCAGCAGCTTTGGCCCCACTCGGGAAGCTTTCTTT. It yields the protein CASSFGPTREAFF.